A single sample is the source of the 25 T cell receptor beta chains below, sequenced in a study of radiation and T cells in renal cell carcinoma. Repertoires were generated with immunoSEQ multiplex PCR, while TCRdb's copy carries only in-frame clones and drops some. The sample holds about 3,700 clones; 76% are singletons and the top ten take approximately 8%. The treatment here: treatment-naive control, cytoreductive nephrectomy. The sample consisted of tumor tissue, taken from a patient whose treatment was nephrectomy without radiotherapy. Receptors originate from a man aged 50 to 60 with renal cell carcinoma.

The chain combines TRBV7-6 with TRBJ2-2; 7 positions agree with TRBD1. CDR3 length: 15 amino acids. Germline CDR1 reads SGHVS; CDR2 reads FNYEAQ. After removal of 6 bases from V and 7 bases from J, the junction contained 11 bases not matched to a gene. The DNA for the CDR3 is TGTGCCAGCAGGCGAGACAGGGCGCCGGACGGGGAGCTGTTTTTT. Protein: CASRRDRAPDGELFF.

The V gene is TRBV27, the J gene TRBJ2-3; 11 bases are shared with TRBD2. Germline values: CDR1 MNHEY, CDR2 SMNVEV (reference sequence). The V and J ends lost 3 bases and 4 bases, in that order; junction bases with no gene match: 12. The CDR3 has 18 residues. The CDR3 DNA is TGTGCCAGCAGTTTTTCTAGCGGGAGGAACACGCGGGCAGATACGCAGTATTTT. Encoded protein: CASSFSSGRNTRADTQYF.

The chain couples TRBV7-8 to TRBJ2-2; 9 bases agree with TRBD2. The CDR3 is 16 amino acids. Germline V gives CDR1 SGHVS, CDR2 FQNEAQ. After removal of 3 bases from V and 3 bases from J, the junction contained 5 bases not matched to a gene. The CDR3 sequence: CASSFLAGGHTGELFF. The CDR3 bases are TGTGCCAGCAGCTTCTTGGCGGGAGGGCACACCGGGGAGCTGTTTTTT.

The gene calls are TRBV9 and TRBJ1-1; D is unclear. Germline CDR1 reads SGDLS; CDR2 reads YYNGEE. V lost 4 bases and J 1 base, leaving 11 bases between the germline ends. CDR3 size: 14 residues. The CDR3 bases are TGTGCCAGCAGCTACCGGACGGAGAACACTGAAGCTTTCTTT. Protein product: CASSYRTENTEAFF.

This clone occurred a few times. This chain joins TRBV30 and TRBJ1-1; the match to TRBD1 covers 9 bases. From germline, CDR1 is GTSNPN and CDR2 SVGIG (reference sequence). CDR3 length: 14 residues. Trimming at V came to 4 bases and at J to 6 bases, leaving 9 bases not matched to a gene. Here the CDR3 DNA reads TGTGCCTGGACCGATGGACAGGGGTGGGCTGAAGCTTTCTTT. Amino acids: CAWTDGQGWAEAFF.

V gene TRBV5-6 combines with J gene TRBJ1-1; no clear D. The germline V gene encodes CDR1 SGHDT and CDR2 YYEEEE. V lost 3 bases and J 0 bases, leaving 9 bases between the germline ends. CDR3 length equals 14 residues. The CDR3 nucleotides are TGTGCCAGCAGCTGGGGAGAGGTGAACACTGAAGCTTTCTTT. The encoded protein is CASSWGEVNTEAFF.

The chain is built from TRBV9 and TRBJ2-3; 12 nucleotides agree with TRBD2. The CDR3 covers 18 residues. Germline V lookup: CDR1 SGDLS, CDR2 YYNGEE. V was pared by 2 bases and J by 7 bases, with 14 bases of the junction left unmatched. CDR3 DNA sequence: TGTGCCAGCAGCGTGGGGGCTAGCGGGAGGGCCTCTCCTTATACGCAGTATTTT. The encoded protein is CASSVGASGRASPYTQYF.

CDR3: CASSLGFYGYTF. The CDR3 DNA reads as TGTGCCAGCAGCTTAGGTTTCTATGGCTACACCTTC. The V and J genes are TRBV7-2 and TRBJ1-2; D is unclear. The germline V and J ends were trimmed by 1 base and 4 bases, with 4 bases remaining between them. The germline V gene has CDR1 SGHTA and CDR2 FQGNSA. This CDR3 region has 12 residues.

The chain has TRBV2 and TRBJ1-5; 9 nucleotides align to TRBD1. V was clipped by 7 bases and J by 5 bases; unmatched bases: 6. The germline V gene has CDR1 SNHLY and CDR2 FYNNEI. The CDR3 runs 14 residues. The CDR3 spells CASKQGASYQPQHF. CDR3 nucleotide sequence: TGTGCCAGCAAACAGGGGGCGAGCTATCAGCCCCAGCATTTT.

The chain combines TRBV5-6 with TRBJ1-1; no clear D gene. This CDR3 is built from 12 residues. CDR1 and CDR2 from the germline V gene are SGHDT and YYEEEE. Trimming removed 2 bases at V and 6 bases at J, with 8 bases between. The CDR3 is CASSFGSSEAFF. CDR3 in DNA: TGTGCCAGCAGCTTCGGCAGCTCTGAAGCTTTCTTT.

The rearrangement joins TRBV9 to TRBJ1-2, with D possibly being TRBD1 (5 bases). CDR3 size: 13 residues. Trimming left V 0 bases short and J 2 bases short, with 5 bases between. Germline CDR1 SGDLS, CDR2 YYNGEE. The CDR3 reads CASSVGTNYGYTF. Written as DNA, the CDR3 is TGTGCCAGCAGCGTAGGGACAAACTATGGCTACACCTTC.

The rearrangement joins TRBV11-2 to TRBJ2-5; tentatively, D is TRBD2 (6 bases). V was shortened by 3 bases and J by 5 bases, with 13 bases between the two germline ends. Germline V lookup: CDR1 SGHAT, CDR2 FQNNGV. The CDR3 runs to 14 residues. The CDR3 region is CASSFESGRETQYF. The CDR3 nucleotides are TGTGCCAGCAGCTTCGAGTCAGGGAGGGAGACCCAGTACTTC.

The V call is TRBV2, the J call TRBJ2-1; 11 positions match TRBD2. In germline, CDR1 is SNHLY, CDR2 FYNNEI. Germline trimming cut 9 bases from V and 2 bases from J; bases unmatched to any gene: 3. CDR3 length: 14 amino acids. The chain's CDR3 is CASSTSGAYNEQFF. In DNA, the CDR3 is TGTGCCAGTTCGACTAGCGGGGCCTACAATGAGCAGTTCTTC.

The chain carries TRBV7-9 and TRBJ2-2; the D gene is possibly TRBD2 (6 bases). CDR3 length: 14 residues. V shed 8 bases and J shed 3 bases, with 13 bases lying between them. Germline V gene data show CDR1 as SEHNR and CDR2 as FQNEAQ (reference sequence). In DNA, the CDR3 is TGTGCCAGCCTCGCGGGAAGCGACACCGGGGAGCTGTTTTTT. Residues: CASLAGSDTGELFF.

The rearrangement joins TRBV9 to TRBJ2-7; D may be TRBD2 (7 bases). V was clipped by 4 bases and J by 0 bases, with 14 bases between them. The CDR3 contains 15 residues. Germline lookup yields CDR1 SGDLS and CDR2 YYNGEE. This CDR3 reads CASSPMGGPSYEQYF. In DNA, the CDR3 is TGTGCCAGCAGCCCTATGGGGGGGCCCTCCTACGAGCAGTACTTC.

Within the sample, this clone is large. This chain joins TRBV6-5 and TRBJ2-2; D ambiguous. In germline, CDR1 is MNHEY, CDR2 SVGAGI. The V gene lost 6 bases and the J gene lost 5 bases, with 10 bases spanning the gap. The CDR3 contains 13 residues. The CDR3: CASSWTRTGELFF. The CDR3 DNA reads as TGTGCCAGCAGCTGGACGAGGACCGGGGAGCTGTTTTTT.

This clone was seen a few times. The chain uses TRBV19 and TRBJ1-2; D may be TRBD1 (5 bases). Looked up from germline, CDR1 is LNHDA and CDR2 is SQIVND (reference sequence). This CDR3 has 15 amino acids. V lost 3 bases and J 4 bases, leaving 15 bases between the germline ends. CDR3: CASSISAGKTYGYTF. CDR3 nucleotide sequence: TGTGCCAGTAGTATTTCGGCAGGGAAGACCTATGGCTACACCTTC.

The V and J genes are TRBV29-1 and TRBJ2-7; TRBD1 matches 10 bases. Germline CDR1 SQVTM, CDR2 ANQGSEA. J lost 5 bases, V lost 3 bases, and 7 bases had no gene match. This CDR3 contains 14 residues. The CDR3: CSVDGQGVWDEQYF. CDR3 sequence (DNA): TGCAGCGTTGATGGACAGGGGGTTTGGGACGAGCAGTACTTC.

The chain recombines TRBV2 with TRBJ2-7; D unresolved. The germline V and J ends were trimmed by 0 bases and 4 bases, with 1 base remaining between them. The CDR3 runs 11 residues. The germline V gene encodes CDR1 SNHLY and CDR2 FYNNEI. This CDR3 is CASSEAYEQYF. DNA of the CDR3: TGTGCCAGCAGTGAAGCTTACGAGCAGTACTTC.

V gene TRBV19 combines with J gene TRBJ1-5; D gene unclear. Germline V gene sequence: CDR1 LNHDA, CDR2 SQIVND (reference sequence). This CDR3 has 14 amino acids. The V and J ends lost 3 bases and 0 bases respectively, with 6 bases between them. The CDR3 loop is CASSMVGSNQPQHF. As DNA, the CDR3 is TGTGCCAGTAGTATGGTCGGTAGCAATCAGCCCCAGCATTTT.

CDR3 in amino acids: CASSPEGGGNEQFF. In nucleotides, the CDR3 is TGTGCCAGCTCCCCCGAGGGAGGCGGGAATGAGCAGTTCTTC. This sequence joins TRBV18 and TRBJ2-1; tentative D call: TRBD2 (6 bases). The CDR3 consists of 14 residues. CDR1 and CDR2 (germline): KGHSH, LQKENI. Between the trimmed V and J ends, which lost 6 bases and 7 bases, there was a span of 16 bases.

With regard to this clone: Other DNA sequences within the sample encode an identical CDR3. V usage is TRBV11-2 and J usage is TRBJ2-5, with D unresolved. This CDR3 is built from 13 residues. Germline V gene data show CDR1 as SGHAT and CDR2 as FQNNGV. V lost 3 bases and J lost 4, with 9 bases in between. The CDR3 coding sequence is TGTGCCAGCAGCTTCTGGCGGACAGAGACCCAGTACTTC. It codes for CASSFWRTETQYF. The whole variable domain, filled in from reference TRBV11-2 and TRBJ2-5, reads EAGVAQSPRYKIIEKRQSVAFWCNPISGHATLYWYQQILGQGPKLLIQFQNNGVVDDSQLPKDRFSAERLKGVDSTLKIQPAKLEDSAVYLCASSFWRTETQYFGPGTRLLVL.

This clone turned up a few times. The V gene is TRBV5-1, the J gene TRBJ2-2; D is undetermined. Trimming removed 0 bases at V and 0 bases at J, with 3 bases between. CDR1 and CDR2 (germline): SGHRS, YFSETQ. CDR3 length: 14 residues. The CDR3 is CASSLDANTGELFF. The CDR3 bases are TGCGCCAGCAGCTTGGACGCGAACACCGGGGAGCTGTTTTTT.

This chain joins TRBV19 and TRBJ1-5; 9 bases agree with TRBD1. This CDR3 contains 13 residues. Germline V gene lookup returns CDR1 LNHDA and CDR2 SQIVND (reference sequence). Trimming removed 9 bases from V and 7 bases from J; junction bases left unmatched: 7. This chain's CDR3 is CASSRQGGQPQHF. CDR3 DNA sequence: TGTGCCAGCTCCCGACAGGGGGGGCAGCCCCAGCATTTT.

The chain combines TRBV5-1 with TRBJ2-7, with 7 bases that match TRBD1. The CDR3 length is 14 residues. V shed 6 bases and J 1 base; nucleotides not matched to a gene: 7. CDR1 is SGHRS, CDR2 YFSETQ, per germline. This chain's CDR3 is CASTIGDSSYEQYF. In nucleotides, the CDR3 is TGCGCCAGCACTATAGGGGACAGTTCCTACGAGCAGTACTTC.